Presented here are 14 T cell receptor beta chains from one specimen sequenced in a study of T cells expressing NK-cell markers. TCRdb derives one entry per CDR3 protein from the 5' RACE reads, leaving out DNA. This repertoire includes 200,000 to 300,000 distinct CDR3 sequences. What was sequenced was blood T cells: a sorted CD56 or NKG2C T cell subset, CD4+ or CD8+ T cells, or bulk PBMC T cells (not recorded which). The receptor set was obtained from a man younger than 35 in good health.

The chain couples TRBV5-1 to TRBJ2-3; the D call from TCRdb, TRBD2, cannot be confirmed without DNA. Germline V gene sequence: CDR1 SGHRS, CDR2 YFSETQ. This CDR3 spans 15 amino acids. Here the CDR3 reads CASRGGLTRTDTQYF.

The V and J genes are TRBV6-5 and TRBJ1-1; TCRdb's D call, TRBD1, is unchecked because there is no DNA. Germline-derived CDR1 and CDR2 are MNHEY and SVGAGI. The CDR3 has 14 amino acids. The CDR3 reads CASSSRQGRTEAFF.

The genes are TRBV10-3 and TRBJ1-6; no DNA is available, so the TRBD1 call from TCRdb remains unchecked. Germline V gives CDR1 ENHRY, CDR2 SYGVKD. The CDR3 extends over 13 amino acids. The CDR3 reads CAISGGTGSPLHF.

The chain joins TRBV6-2 or TRBV6-3 to TRBJ2-1; there is no DNA to check the TCRdb D call of TRBD2. The CDR3 covers 16 residues. The V gene's germline CDR1 is MNHEY and CDR2 SVGEGT. Here the CDR3 reads CASSYGLAGGNNEQFF.

The chain recombines TRBV9 with TRBJ2-1; TCRdb's D call of TRBD1 is untestable without DNA. The CDR3 spans 16 residues. CDR1 is SGDLS, CDR2 YYNGEE, per germline. The CDR3 sequence is CASTRGEGGVYNEQFF.

This chain connects TRBV9 to TRBJ2-5; with no DNA, the TCRdb D assignment of TRBD1 cannot be verified. The germline V gene has CDR1 SGDLS and CDR2 YYNGEE. The CDR3 is 14 residues long. The CDR3 loop is CASSPGTAWETQYF.

This sequence joins TRBV21-1 and TRBJ2-7; TCRdb picks TRBD1, but there is no DNA to check that call. TRBV21-1 is a listed pseudogene. The CDR3 is made up of 13 amino acids. The CDR3 region is CARRRQRGDGQYF.

This rearrangement joins TRBV29-1 to TRBJ2-5; TCRdb calls TRBD1, which cannot be checked without DNA. Germline CDR1 and CDR2: SQVTM and ANQGSEA. This CDR3 has 13 amino acids. CDR3 sequence reads: CSVADPGRETQYF.

The chain has TRBV7-9 and TRBJ2-7; TCRdb's D call of TRBD2 is untestable without DNA. CDR3 size: 14 residues. CDR1 is SEHNR and CDR2 is FQNEAQ in the germline V gene (reference sequence). This chain's CDR3 is CASSRGGGSYEQYF.

V is TRBV11-1 and J is TRBJ2-3; TCRdb's D call, TRBD2, is unchecked because there is no DNA. Germline CDR1 reads SGHAT; CDR2 reads FQDESV (reference sequence). The CDR3 runs to 17 residues. The CDR3 protein is CASSLAWASGMSDTQYF.

This chain uses TRBV20-1 with TRBJ2-7; TCRdb returns TRBD1, unconfirmable since there is no DNA. The CDR3 is 15 amino acids. Germline assignment: CDR1 DFQATT and CDR2 SNEGSKA (reference sequence). CDR3 in amino acids: CSASRVNAPSYEQYF.

J is TRBJ2-1 and V is TRBV7-2; TCRdb picks TRBD2, but there is no DNA to check that call. CDR1 is SGHTA, CDR2 FQGNSA, per germline. This CDR3 is 14 amino acids long. The CDR3 protein is CASSPNGLGNEQFF.

This chain connects TRBV25-1 to TRBJ2-5; TCRdb designates TRBD1, a call that cannot be tested without DNA. Germline CDR1 and CDR2: MGHDK and SYGVNS. CDR3 size: 16 residues. CDR3 loop: CASSVGAENPKETQYF.

The chain is built from TRBV6-2 or TRBV6-3 and TRBJ2-7. CDR3 length: 16 amino acids. Germline V gene data show CDR1 as MNHEY and CDR2 as SVGEGT. CDR3 loop: CASSYSFAGNSYEQYF.